This paragraph reports one TCR beta chain. The antigen it recognizes is unknown. Per-base qualities were not stored, and no clone one base away is much larger. Positive SARS-CoV-2 PCR tests in the convalescent patients dated from March to December 2020, before Alpha, Beta and Delta variants emerged in the United States. Ficoll-Paque Plus gradient centrifugation was used to isolate PBMCs from whole blood, and the isolated PBMCs were then either used fresh or cryopreserved at -140C. The entry originates in a study of vaccination and CD4 T cells after COVID-19 (dated by TCRdb to between 2021 and 2023). The study in broad terms: Convalescent patients had a positive SARS-CoV-2 result on nasal swab PCR, and of these patients, nine had mild disease and one had severe disease. The spike-specific CD4+ TCR repertoire was compared before and after mRNA vaccination in approximately 9 COVID-19 convalescent patients and a few infection-naive healthy vaccine recipients. Two doses of either the Pfizer-BioNTech BNT162b2 vaccine (n=8) or the Moderna mRNA-1273 vaccine (n=2) were administered to participants. Post-COVID blood samples were collected from convalescent patients a median of around 100 days after diagnosis, with a range of roughly 30 to 161 days. The convalescent cohort comprised six males and four females, including two Hispanic individuals, seven Caucasians, two Asians and one multiracial person. Post-vaccine blood samples were taken a median of about 70 days after the second vaccine dose, with a range of 14 to 241 days.

The paper as a whole reports these results and caveats: Relatively few convalescent patients were included in the study, and early timepoints after natural infection were not analyzed. Among the post-vaccine SARS-CoV-2-reactive clones in convalescent patients, a median about 87% showed up only after vaccination, which suggests vaccine-specific priming. An increase in the median number of SARS-CoV-2-reactive clonotypes from approximately 21 after infection to roughly 38 after vaccination was observed, but the change was not found to be significant. Nearly all vaccine-specific clones in convalescent patients (304 of 307) were mono-reactive for SARS-CoV-2 spike rather than cross-reactive with common cold coronaviruses.

The germline V gene specifies SGHVS as CDR1 and FNYEAQ as CDR2. The CDR3 numbers 16 residues from cysteine through phenylalanine. Only the CDR3 part of the read is kept: 48 bases, read in frame from the first base. Deletion took 4 bases off V and 0 bases off J, with a span of 13 bases between the germline ends. The library was prepared using PCR. Sequenced on an Illumina iSeq 100. As for the authors' bioinformatics: Non-productive sequences were removed, and CDR3s that did not start with C, did not end with F or W, or were shorter than 7 amino acids were discarded. CDR3 homology was assessed with Levenshtein distances (stringdist) and unrooted phylogenetic trees (ape) in R version 3.6.1. The raw public reads went through TCRdb reprocessing: fastp at Q25, MiXCR clone calling, in-frame beta chains kept. Here each entry gathers all rows of one CDR3 protein and keeps the most common genes and DNA. Here the V and J calls rest on TCRdb's processing, not on the authors' analysis. In all, the sample holds 20,000 to 30,000 distinct CDR3 sequences, and approximately 51% of those were seen once. The ten largest clones capture about 1% of the sample.

The material was CD4+ T cells from blood, obtained before SARS-CoV-2 vaccination. Recombination linked TRBV7-6 to TRBJ2-1, with the identity of the D gene unclear. The source is a human donor who had recovered from COVID-19. The CDR3 region: CASSSITGPSYNEQFF. The DNA reads as follows: TGTGCCAGCAGCTCGATCACCGGGCCCTCCTACAATGAGCAGTTCTTC.